The source of this TCR beta chain is a study of cytomegalovirus exposure and HLA in healthy donors. Study in general: Of several hundred genotyped donors, more than 75% clustered with self-reported Caucasian donors.

Of note for this clone: As yet, its antigen is unknown.

Notes on the study in general: A later analysis reported that several of the most significant clusters appeared to be linked to common viral pathogens, among them Epstein-Barr virus. In vitro checks showed that a few CMV-associated chains really do target CMV antigens.

Use of 60 Vbeta and 13 Jbeta primers characterized the PCR. The method was immunoSEQ multiplex PCR; TCRdb's version includes in-frame clones alone and lacks a portion of them. The sample consists of 200,000 to 250,000 clones, just over 75% of them appearing once. While unrecorded immune exposures were likely, the donors were nominally healthy when sampled. The CDR3 covers 18 residues. V shed 3 bases, J shed 1 base, and the junction held 10 bases outside the gene matches. Germline loops: CDR1 SGHTA, CDR2 FQGTGA. The origin of this receptor is a woman in her fifties or sixties in good health and CMV-seropositive. Sequenced sample: PBMCs. The chain is built from TRBV7-3 and TRBJ2-3; TRBD2 matches 10 bases. CDR3 DNA sequence: TGTGCCAGCAGCTTGACAAGCGGGGGGGCGGGGGGCACAGATACGCAGTATTTT. Amino acid sequence: CASSLTSGGAGGTDTQYF.